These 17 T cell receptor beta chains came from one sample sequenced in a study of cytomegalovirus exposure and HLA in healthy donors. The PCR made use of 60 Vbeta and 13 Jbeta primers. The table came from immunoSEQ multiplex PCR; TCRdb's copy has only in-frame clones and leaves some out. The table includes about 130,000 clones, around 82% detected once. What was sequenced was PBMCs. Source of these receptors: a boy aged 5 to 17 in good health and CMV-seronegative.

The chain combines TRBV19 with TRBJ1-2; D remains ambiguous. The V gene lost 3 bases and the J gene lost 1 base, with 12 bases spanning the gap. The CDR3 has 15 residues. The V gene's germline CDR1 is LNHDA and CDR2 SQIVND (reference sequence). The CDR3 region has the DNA TGTGCCAGTAGTATTGTCGCAGATGTTAACTATGGCTACACCTTC. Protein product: CASSIVADVNYGYTF. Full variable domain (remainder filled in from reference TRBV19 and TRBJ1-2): DGGITQSPKYLFRKEGQNVTLSCEQNLNHDAMYWYRQDPGQGLRLIYYSQIVNDFQKGDIAEGYSVSREKKESFPLTVTSAQKNPTAFYLCASSIVADVNYGYTFGSGTRLTVV.

The CDR3: CASSPGTGEVFTGELFF. CDR3 bases: TGCGCCAGCAGCCCCGGGACAGGGGAAGTGTTTACCGGGGAGCTGTTTTTT. The chain carries TRBV4-3 and TRBJ2-2; 10 bases match TRBD1. The CDR3 sequence is 17 residues long. Germline trimming cut 4 bases from V and 5 bases from J; bases unmatched to any gene: 10. Germline CDR1 LGHNA, CDR2 YSLEER.

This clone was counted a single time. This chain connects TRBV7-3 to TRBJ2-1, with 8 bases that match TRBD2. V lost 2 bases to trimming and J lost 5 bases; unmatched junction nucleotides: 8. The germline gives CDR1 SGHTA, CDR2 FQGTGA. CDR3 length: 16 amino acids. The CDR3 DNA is TGTGCCAGCAGCTTAGTCGGGGGGGCCTTCCACAATGAGCAGTTCTTC. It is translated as CASSLVGGAFHNEQFF.

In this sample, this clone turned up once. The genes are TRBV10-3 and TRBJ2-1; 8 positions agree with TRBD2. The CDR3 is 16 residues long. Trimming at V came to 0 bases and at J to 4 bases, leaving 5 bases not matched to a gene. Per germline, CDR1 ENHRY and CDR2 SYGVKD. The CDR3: CAISESPGGRYNEQFF. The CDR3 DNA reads TGTGCCATCAGTGAGTCACCGGGAGGGCGTTACAATGAGCAGTTCTTC.

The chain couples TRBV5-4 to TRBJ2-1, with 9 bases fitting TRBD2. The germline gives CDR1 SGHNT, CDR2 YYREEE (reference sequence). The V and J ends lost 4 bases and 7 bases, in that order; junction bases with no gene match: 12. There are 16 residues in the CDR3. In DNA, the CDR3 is TGTGCCAGCAGCCAATACGTCGCGGGAGGGTGGAATGAGCAGTTCTTC. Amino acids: CASSQYVAGGWNEQFF.

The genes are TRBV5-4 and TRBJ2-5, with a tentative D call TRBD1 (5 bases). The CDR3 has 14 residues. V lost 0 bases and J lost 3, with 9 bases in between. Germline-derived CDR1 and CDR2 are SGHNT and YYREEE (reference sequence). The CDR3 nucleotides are TGTGCCAGCAGCTTGGTAGGGGCTAAAGAGACCCAGTACTTC. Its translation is CASSLVGAKETQYF.

CDR3 DNA: TGTGCCAGCTCTCCGACGACAGGGGGGGAGACCCAGTACTTC. It translates to CASSPTTGGETQYF. V is TRBV18 and J is TRBJ2-5; 9 bases are a match to TRBD1. The V gene end was trimmed by 6 bases and the J gene end by 5 bases; junction bases not matched to a gene: 7. Germline CDR1 and CDR2: KGHSH and LQKENI. CDR3 length: 14 amino acids.

CDR3 region: CASSFPGGRSNTEAFF. The CDR3 nucleotides are TGTGCCAGCAGCTTCCCAGGGGGCCGATCGAACACTGAAGCTTTCTTT. The V and J genes are TRBV5-4 and TRBJ1-1, with TRBD1 matching over 8 bases. Trimming cost V 2 bases and J 1 base; bases outside gene matches: 7. Germline CDR1 reads SGHNT; CDR2 reads YYREEE (reference sequence). The CDR3 loop spans 16 amino acids.

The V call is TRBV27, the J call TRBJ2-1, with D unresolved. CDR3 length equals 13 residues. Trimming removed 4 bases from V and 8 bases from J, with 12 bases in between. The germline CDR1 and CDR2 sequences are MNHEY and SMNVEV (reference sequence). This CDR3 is CASSSPLMYEQFF. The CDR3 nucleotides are TGTGCCAGCAGTTCCCCCCTTATGTATGAGCAGTTCTTC.

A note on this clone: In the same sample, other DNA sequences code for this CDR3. The CDR3 DNA sequence: TGCGCCAGCAGCTTGGCCACAGGACCCTCCTACGAGCAGTACTTC. This gives the protein CASSLATGPSYEQYF. The V and J genes are TRBV5-1 and TRBJ2-7; the D gene is possibly TRBD1 (5 bases). Germline V lookup: CDR1 SGHRS, CDR2 YFSETQ. The CDR3 has 15 amino acids. Trimming cost V 0 bases and J 0 bases, with 10 bases left between them.

CDR3 sequence: CASSQELVRGYEQYF. Here the CDR3 DNA reads TGTGCCAGCAGCCAAGAGCTGGTTCGGGGTTACGAGCAGTACTTC. V and J are TRBV14 and TRBJ2-7; possibly TRBD2 for D (5 bases). There are 15 residues in the CDR3. Trimming pared 0 bases from V and 4 bases from J, leaving 13 bases between. Per the germline V gene, CDR1 is SGHDN and CDR2 is FVKESK.

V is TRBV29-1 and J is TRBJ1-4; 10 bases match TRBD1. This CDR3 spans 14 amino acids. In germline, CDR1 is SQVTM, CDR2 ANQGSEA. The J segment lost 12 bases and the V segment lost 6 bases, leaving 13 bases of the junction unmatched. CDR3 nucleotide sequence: TGCAGCGTAGTGGACAGGGGGGCCAGGGATGAACTGTTTTTT. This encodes CSVVDRGARDELFF. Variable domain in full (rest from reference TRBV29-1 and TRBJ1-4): SAVISQKPSRDICQRGTSLTIQCQVDSQVTMMFWYRQQPGQSLTLIATANQGSEATYESGFVIDKFPISRPNLTFSTLTVSNMSPEDSSIYLCSVVDRGARDELFFGSGTQLSVL.

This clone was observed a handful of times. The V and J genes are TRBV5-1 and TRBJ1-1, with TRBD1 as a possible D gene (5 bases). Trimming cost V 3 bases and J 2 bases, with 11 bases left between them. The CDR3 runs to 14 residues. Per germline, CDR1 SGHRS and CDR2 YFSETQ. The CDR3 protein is CASSWTTVNTEAFF. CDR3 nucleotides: TGCGCCAGCAGCTGGACGACAGTTAACACTGAAGCTTTCTTT.

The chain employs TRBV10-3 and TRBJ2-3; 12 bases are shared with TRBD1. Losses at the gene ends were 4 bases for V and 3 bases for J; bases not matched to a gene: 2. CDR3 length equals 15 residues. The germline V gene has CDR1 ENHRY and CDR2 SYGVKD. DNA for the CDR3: TGTGCCATCAGTGGGGGACAGGGGGCAACAGATACGCAGTATTTT. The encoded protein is CAISGGQGATDTQYF.

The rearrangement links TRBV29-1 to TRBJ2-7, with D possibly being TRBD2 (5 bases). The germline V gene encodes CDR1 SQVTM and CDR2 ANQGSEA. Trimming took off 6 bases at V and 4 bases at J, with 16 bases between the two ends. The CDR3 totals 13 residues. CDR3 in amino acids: CSVSGGELYEQYF. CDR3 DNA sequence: TGCAGCGTGAGCGGCGGAGAACTATACGAGCAGTACTTC.

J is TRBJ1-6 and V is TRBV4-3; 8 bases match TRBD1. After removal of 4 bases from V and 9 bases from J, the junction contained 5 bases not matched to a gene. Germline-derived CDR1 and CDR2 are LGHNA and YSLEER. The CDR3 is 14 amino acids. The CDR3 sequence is CASSPGTGISPLHF. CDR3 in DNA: TGCGCCAGCAGCCCCGGGACAGGAATTTCACCCCTCCACTTT.

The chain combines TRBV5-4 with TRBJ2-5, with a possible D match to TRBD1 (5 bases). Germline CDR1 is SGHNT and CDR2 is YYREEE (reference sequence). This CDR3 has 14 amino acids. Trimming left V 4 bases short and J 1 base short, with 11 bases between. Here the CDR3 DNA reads TGTGCCAGCAGCGAAGGGGCGGTCCAAGAGACCCAGTACTTC. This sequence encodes CASSEGAVQETQYF.